The rows below give T cell receptor beta chains drawn from one sample of a study of regulatory T cells in long-lasting Graves disease. TCRdb re-analysed the multiplex PCR reads in MiXCR, keeping a single row per CDR3 protein. The table records about 310,000 distinct CDR3 sequences, under 25% of them present only once. Specimen: peripheral blood mononuclear cells (PBMCs), collected when the disease was refractory, from a patient treated with antithyroid drugs. The origin of the receptors is a female donor with Graves disease. The CDR3 runs from the conserved cysteine through the conserved F or W. The order of the fields is V gene, D gene, J gene, clone size, CDR3 DNA, CDR3 protein. A D gene is named only where the DNA matches it firmly. The listing skips clone size in some rows; elsewhere it reads once, few, many or a size class.

TRBV6-5	NA	TRBJ1-5	NA	TGTGCCAGCAGTTACTCGATCAGTCAGCCCCAGCATTTT	CASSYSISQPQHF
TRBV7-6	TRBD1	TRBJ2-5	many	TGTGCCAGCAGGTGGACAGGGGAACGCGGGGAGACCCAGTACTTC	CASRWTGERGETQYF
TRBV6-1	TRBD1	TRBJ2-7	NA	TGTGCCAGCAGTGGGGGACAGAGCCACGTCGGGGAGCAGTACTTC	CASSGGQSHVGEQYF
TRBV28	NA	TRBJ1-2	many	TGTGCCAGCGAACCCGGGGGGGGGGCGAGGGGCTACACCTTC	CASEPGGGARGYTF
TRBV15	TRBD2	TRBJ2-2	NA	TGTGCCACCAGCAGCGGGAGGGGAACCGGGGAGCTGTTTTTT	CATSSGRGTGELFF
TRBV4-2	NA	TRBJ1-1	few	TGTGCCAGCAGCCAAGATTCGCCGGGGCCAGCTTTCTTT	CASSQDSPGPAFF
TRBV11-2	NA	TRBJ2-2	many	TGTGCCAGCAGCCTTCGGTCGGGTACCGGGGAGCTGTTTTTT	CASSLRSGTGELFF
TRBV6-1	NA	TRBJ1-2	many	TGTGCCAGCAGGGTGGGGATGGGCGGCTACACCTTC	CASRVGMGGYTF
TRBV7-2	NA	TRBJ2-7	few	TGTGCCAGCAGCTTCATTGAGCAGTACTTC	CASSFIEQYF
TRBV28	NA	TRBJ2-4	many	TGTGCCAGCAGTTCTAGAACGACTACTACGTACATTCAGTACTTC	CASSSRTTTTYIQYF
TRBV29-1	TRBD2	TRBJ2-5	many	TGCAGCGTTGCGTCGTTAGCGGGGACGCAAGAGACCCAGTACTTC	CSVASLAGTQETQYF
TRBV5-1	NA	TRBJ2-1	NA	TGTGCCAGCAGCTTGGAGTGGGGGAATGAGCAGTTCTTC	CASSLEWGNEQFF
TRBV6-5	NA	TRBJ2-7	many	TGTGCCAGCAGTTACAACCCGACCCTCACCTACGAGCAGTACTTC	CASSYNPTLTYEQYF
TRBV25-1	NA	TRBJ1-1	NA	TGTGCCAGCAGATCCCAAGTTCCCCCGAACACTGAAGCTTTCTTT	CASRSQVPPNTEAFF
TRBV29-1	NA	TRBJ1-1	few	TGCAGCGCTGTGAAGATTATGAACACTGAAGCTTTCTTT	CSAVKIMNTEAFF
TRBV29-1	NA	TRBJ1-2	many	TGCAGCGTTGAAGATCAGGGCAGGGGCGAGATCCATGGCTACACCTTC	CSVEDQGRGEIHGYTF
TRBV11-2	NA	TRBJ1-3	NA	TGTGCCAGCAGCATTGGGCCACCCGGAAACACCATATATTTT	CASSIGPPGNTIYF
TRBV4-3	NA	TRBJ1-1	NA	TGCGCCAGCAGCCAAGATCACAGGGAAGGCACTGAAGCTTTCTTT	CASSQDHREGTEAFF
TRBV27	NA	TRBJ1-2	NA	TGTGCCAGCAGTCCCCGGGGACTCTACTATGGCTACACCTTC	CASSPRGLYYGYTF
TRBV29-1	TRBD1	TRBJ2-5	many	TGCAGCGTGGAAACAGGGGGCAGGCAAGAGACCCAGTACTTC	CSVETGGRQETQYF
TRBV2	TRBD2	TRBJ2-2	NA	TGTGCCAGCAGCCGGACTAGCGGGAGGGACGGCACCGGGGAGCTGTTTTTT	CASSRTSGRDGTGELFF
TRBV7-2	NA	TRBJ1-1	few	TGTGCCAGCAGCCCCCATTGGACTGAAGCTTTCTTT	CASSPHWTEAFF
TRBV20-1	NA	TRBJ1-5	NA	TGCAGTGCTAGAGAAGTTTCCGGACTGATTAATCAGCCCCAGCATTTT	CSAREVSGLINQPQHF
TRBV11-2	NA	TRBJ2-7	few	TGTGCCAGCAGCTTCGGTGGCGGGCGGTCCTACGAGCAGTACTTC	CASSFGGGRSYEQYF
TRBV4-3	TRBD1	TRBJ1-6	NA	TGCGCCAGCAGCCAAGACGTCCTCGGGGGGACAGCCGGTTCACCCCTCCACTTT	CASSQDVLGGTAGSPLHF
TRBV3-1	NA	TRBJ1-6	NA	TGTGCCAGCAGCCAGATCGGTGGCGATAATTCACCCCTCCACTTT	CASSQIGGDNSPLHF
TRBV5-1	NA	TRBJ1-1	many	TGCGCCAGCAGCCTGCAATACACAAACACTGAAGCTTTCTTT	CASSLQYTNTEAFF
TRBV7-8	NA	TRBJ1-1	many	TGTGCCAGCAGCCCCACTTGGGTTCTGAACACTGAAGCTTTCTTT	CASSPTWVLNTEAFF
TRBV19	NA	TRBJ1-5	NA	TGTGCCAGTAGCCAATCCCCCGATATGGGCAATCAGCCCCAGCATTTT	CASSQSPDMGNQPQHF
TRBV29-1	NA	TRBJ1-1	few	TGCAGCGTTGATGGGCAGGGATTCGATGAAGCTTTCTTT	CSVDGQGFDEAFF
TRBV20-1	NA	TRBJ2-7	NA	TGCAGTGCTAGTAATCCAGAATTCTACGAGCAGTACTTC	CSASNPEFYEQYF
TRBV20-1	NA	TRBJ2-5	many	TGCAGTGCCGCAGGGTTCCAAGAGACCCAGTACTTC	CSAAGFQETQYF
TRBV28	NA	TRBJ2-7	NA	TGTGCCAGCAGTGATGGGGCAGCGAGTCACCAGCAGTACTTC	CASSDGAASHQQYF
TRBV28	NA	TRBJ2-2	few	TGTGCCAGCATCGCCCGGGGGACCGGGGAGCTGTTTTTT	CASIARGTGELFF
TRBV7-2	NA	TRBJ1-1	few	TGTGCCAGCAGCTTAGACTGGGGGGCAGAAGCTTTCTTT	CASSLDWGAEAFF
TRBV28	NA	TRBJ1-6	many	TGTGCCAGCAGAAGACAGAATTATAATTCACCCCTCCACTTT	CASRRQNYNSPLHF
TRBV5-1	TRBD1	TRBJ1-6	NA	TGCGCCAGCAGCCGGGACAGCGATAATTCACCCCTCCACTTT	CASSRDSDNSPLHF
TRBV20-1	TRBD2	TRBJ2-7	few	TGCAGTGCTAGGGGACTAGCGGGAGTGCGGGAGCAGTACTTC	CSARGLAGVREQYF
TRBV20-1	NA	TRBJ2-5	many	TGCAGTGCTAGAGATAGGCGTTGGGAGACCCAGTACTTC	CSARDRRWETQYF
TRBV10-3	NA	TRBJ2-1	once	TGTGCCACCGGGAATGGGGTTGAGCAGTTCTTC	CATGNGVEQFF
TRBV20-1	NA	TRBJ2-6	many	TGCAGTGCTAGGCCAGGGGTAGGGTCTGGGGCCAACGTCCTGACTTTC	CSARPGVGSGANVLTF
TRBV18	TRBD1	TRBJ2-7	few	TGTGCCAGCTCCCCCTCGGGACAGGAGACTACCTTC	CASSPSGQETTF
TRBV6-5	NA	TRBJ2-7	few	TGTGCCAGCAGTTACGGCGGGGGACATCTTCCCTACGAGCAGTACTTC	CASSYGGGHLPYEQYF
TRBV25-1	NA	TRBJ2-5	NA	TGTGCCAGCAGTGATGGGATCCGGGACACATCACGAACCCAGTACTTC	CASSDGIRDTSRTQYF
TRBV5-6	NA	TRBJ2-5	NA	TGTGCCAGCAGCTTGCCTGACAGTTTCCAAGAGACCCAGTACTTC	CASSLPDSFQETQYF
TRBV18	NA	TRBJ1-1	NA	TGTGCCAGCTCACCACCGTCGCGAAGCACTGAAGCTTTCTTT	CASSPPSRSTEAFF
TRBV3-1	NA	TRBJ2-1	many	TGTGCCAGCAGCCAAGAAGGTGGCGGGTACAATGAGCAGTTCTTC	CASSQEGGGYNEQFF
TRBV28	NA	TRBJ2-7	many	TGTGCCAGCAGTTTTAGTTGGGGAGGTCTTTCATCTGAGCAGTACTTC	CASSFSWGGLSSEQYF
TRBV28	NA	TRBJ2-2	few	TGTGCCAGCAGTTTGGATCACAGGGTTAAAGGCGGGGAGCTGTTTTTT	CASSLDHRVKGGELFF
TRBV27	TRBD1	TRBJ2-5	few	TGTGCCAGCAGTCCCCCGGGACAGGGGAAGGAGACCCAGTACTTC	CASSPPGQGKETQYF
TRBV12-3/TRBV12-4	NA	TRBJ1-2	many	TGTGCCAGCAGTACGGACAAGTCCGGCTATGGCTACACCTTC	CASSTDKSGYGYTF
TRBV20-1	NA	TRBJ2-1	NA	TGCAGTGCTCACGAATCACTAGCCTACAATGAGCAGTTCTTC	CSAHESLAYNEQFF
TRBV29-1	NA	TRBJ1-1	few	TGCAGCGTTTGGGGGGTCGGCACTGAAGCTTTCTTT	CSVWGVGTEAFF